The 21 T cell receptor beta chains in this list originate from one sample, sequenced in a study of blood T cell repertoires in COVID-19. Profiled with immunoSEQ multiplex PCR; TCRdb holds only in-frame clones, not every one. The sample includes fewer than 400,000 clones, just under 90% seen only once; the top ten take 1.8%. Sequencing used peripheral blood. The receptors originated from a woman aged 25 to 39 with COVID-19, enrolled during active disease.

The genes are TRBV7-7 and TRBJ2-7; no clear D gene. Germline V lookup: CDR1 SSHAT, CDR2 FNYEAQ (reference sequence). The CDR3 consists of 13 residues. V was clipped by 2 bases and J by 1 base, with 6 bases between them. CDR3 DNA: TGTGCCAGCAGCTTAACCGAGTCCTACGAGCAGTACTTC. Translating it yields CASSLTESYEQYF.

The chain recombines TRBV7-9 with TRBJ2-2; D gene uncertain. The CDR3 has 14 residues. V gave up 6 bases and J gave up 5 bases, with 13 bases separating them. CDR1 SEHNR and CDR2 FQNEAQ come from the germline V gene (reference sequence). The CDR3 sequence is CASSSSPFTGELFF. CDR3 sequence (DNA): TGTGCCAGCAGTTCCAGTCCCTTTACCGGGGAGCTGTTTTTT.

The chain has TRBV28 and TRBJ1-3, with D perhaps matching TRBD1 (6 bases). V lost 5 bases and J 0 bases, leaving 14 bases between the germline ends. This CDR3 region has 16 residues. The germline V gene has CDR1 MDHEN and CDR2 SYDVKM. The CDR3 coding sequence is TGTGCCAGCAGTCCCTCAGGGGACGGCTCTGGAAACACCATATATTTT. Translation gives CASSPSGDGSGNTIYF.

The chain uses TRBV5-6 and TRBJ2-1; 7 nucleotides line up with TRBD2. The CDR3 runs 15 residues. Germline trimming cut 0 bases from V and 3 bases from J; bases unmatched to any gene: 3. The germline V gene has CDR1 SGHDT and CDR2 YYEEEE. This CDR3 is CASSLGLADYNEQFF. In DNA, the CDR3 is TGTGCCAGCAGCTTGGGCCTAGCGGACTACAATGAGCAGTTCTTC.

This clone was detected only a few times. This rearrangement joins TRBV9 to TRBJ1-6, with a weak D call TRBD1 (5 bases). The V end lost 3 bases, the J end lost 4 bases, and 17 bases lay between the germline ends. In germline, CDR1 is SGDLS, CDR2 YYNGEE. The CDR3 is 17 amino acids. The CDR3 bases are TGTGCCAGCAGCGCGGGGGAGGGGCCCGGATATAATTCACCCCTCCACTTT. This gives the protein CASSAGEGPGYNSPLHF.

V is TRBV10-2 and J is TRBJ2-5; possibly TRBD2 for D (6 bases). The V gene lost 9 bases and the J gene lost 9 bases, with 23 bases spanning the gap. The CDR3 contains 14 residues. Germline CDR1 is WSHSY and CDR2 is SAAADI. CDR3: CASLDLWRVGAQYF. CDR3 bases: TGCGCCAGTCTCGACCTTTGGAGGGTCGGGGCCCAGTACTTC.

The CDR3 bases are TGTGCCAGCAGCCAAGGCCCGGAGGTTAACGGAGAGACCCAGTACTTC. Protein product: CASSQGPEVNGETQYF. The J gene is TRBJ2-5, the V gene TRBV4-2; TRBD2 is a possible D gene (5 bases). The CDR3 is 16 residues long. Germline V gives CDR1 LGHNA, CDR2 YNFKEQ. The germline V and J ends were trimmed by 1 base and 4 bases, with 16 bases remaining between them.

This clone was counted only a few times. The rearrangement joins TRBV14 to TRBJ1-3; D call uncertain. The CDR3 has 15 residues. With 0 bases removed from V and 4 bases from J, the gap between germline ends came to 10 bases. Germline loops: CDR1 SGHDN, CDR2 FVKESK. The CDR3 nucleotides read TGTGCCAGCAGCCAAGACCCGGGTAGAGGAAACACCATATATTTT. Residues: CASSQDPGRGNTIYF.

This chain uses TRBV7-9 with TRBJ2-2; unclear D gene. The CDR3 extends over 11 amino acids. Germline CDR1 and CDR2: SEHNR and FQNEAQ (reference sequence). Trimming cost V 5 bases and J 10 bases, with 8 bases left between them. This CDR3 reads CASSLEQELFF. In DNA, the CDR3 is TGTGCCAGCAGCCTGGAGCAGGAGCTGTTTTTT. Supplemented by reference TRBV7-9 and TRBJ2-2, the full variable domain reads DTGVSQNPRHKITKRGQNVTFRCDPISEHNRLYWYRQTLGQGPEFLTYFQNEAQLEKSRLLSDRFSAERPKGSFSTLEIQRTEQGDSAMYLCASSLEQELFFGEGSRLTVL.

Written as DNA, the CDR3 is TGTGCCAGCAGCCACCTCCGCACTAGCGGGGGGGCCGGGGCAGATACGCAGTATTTT. It encodes CASSHLRTSGGAGADTQYF. The V call is TRBV4-2, the J call TRBJ2-3; 13 nucleotides line up with TRBD2. Germline values: CDR1 LGHNA, CDR2 YNFKEQ. There are 19 residues in the CDR3. V was pared by 3 bases and J by 4 bases, with 13 bases of the junction left unmatched.

This clone has only one observation. The chain combines TRBV10-3 with TRBJ2-3; D is ambiguous. V lost 2 bases and J 2 bases, leaving 5 bases between the germline ends. This CDR3 spans 13 amino acids. Germline assignment: CDR1 ENHRY and CDR2 SYGVKD. The CDR3 nucleotides read TGTGCCATCAGTGAGCCAAACACAGATACGCAGTATTTT. It translates to CAISEPNTDTQYF.

The chain combines TRBV19 with TRBJ1-3; D ambiguous. The CDR3 extends over 8 amino acids. Trimming left V 11 bases short and J 9 bases short, with 5 bases between. CDR1 and CDR2 from the germline V gene are LNHDA and SQIVND (reference sequence). Here the CDR3 DNA reads TGTGCCTGGAGCACCATATATTTT. Translated, it gives CAWSTIYF.

V is TRBV6-5 and J is TRBJ2-1; TRBD2 might be the D (7 bases). Trimming cost V 2 bases and J 5 bases, with 10 bases left between them. The CDR3 extends over 14 amino acids. CDR1 and CDR2 (germline): MNHEY, SVGAGI. The CDR3 loop reads CASSYPGGHNEQFF. In nucleotides, the CDR3 is TGTGCCAGCAGTTACCCGGGGGGCCACAATGAGCAGTTCTTC.

The rearrangement joins TRBV2 to TRBJ1-6, with TRBD1 identical over 9 bases. CDR3 length: 14 amino acids. Per germline, CDR1 SNHLY and CDR2 FYNNEI. The V gene end was trimmed by 4 bases and the J gene end by 10 bases; junction bases not matched to a gene: 5. The CDR3 region is CASSARQGDSPLHF. CDR3 bases: TGTGCCAGCAGTGCCCGACAGGGGGACTCACCCCTCCACTTT.

The chain joins TRBV4-2 to TRBJ1-4; 7 bases map to TRBD1. The CDR3 runs to 14 residues. V trimming: 4 bases; J trimming: 8 bases; junction bases outside the gene matches: 7. Germline lookup yields CDR1 LGHNA and CDR2 YNFKEQ. The DNA of the CDR3 is TGTGCCAGCAGCCCCAGACAGGGAGGCGAAAAACTGTTTTTT. Amino acids: CASSPRQGGEKLFF.

The chain joins TRBV27 to TRBJ2-3, with TRBD1 matching 7 bases. The CDR3 is 13 residues long. The germline CDR1 and CDR2 sequences are MNHEY and SMNVEV (reference sequence). V was clipped by 3 bases and J by 7 bases; unmatched bases: 4. CDR3 nucleotides: TGTGCCAGCAGTTTCAACAGGGGTAATACGCAGTATTTT. It specifies CASSFNRGNTQYF.

The genes are TRBV2 and TRBJ1-3, with 7 bases matching TRBD1. The CDR3 runs 17 residues. The germline V gene encodes CDR1 SNHLY and CDR2 FYNNEI. Trimming took 6 bases from V and 4 from J; bases not matched to a gene: 15. The CDR3: CASSGTRDSLIGNTIYF. The DNA of the CDR3 is TGTGCCAGCAGCGGGACAAGGGACAGTCTGATCGGAAACACCATATATTTT.

This sequence joins TRBV5-5 and TRBJ1-5; D is ambiguous. The CDR3 is 18 amino acids. CDR1 is SGHKS, CDR2 YYEKEE, per germline (reference sequence). The V end lost 4 bases, the J end lost 7 bases, and 27 bases lay between the germline ends. CDR3 residues: CASSPFPTPAGSEQPQHF. CDR3 DNA: TGTGCCAGCAGCCCTTTCCCCACCCCGGCCGGGTCTGAACAGCCCCAGCATTTT.

This clone was seen only a few times. The chain recombines TRBV5-6 with TRBJ1-3; D not resolved. V lost 0 bases and J lost 6, with 4 bases in between. CDR3 size: 12 residues. Germline lookup yields CDR1 SGHDT and CDR2 YYEEEE. The CDR3: CASSLEANTIYF. CDR3 DNA sequence: TGTGCCAGCAGCTTGGAAGCAAACACCATATATTTT. Supplemented by reference TRBV5-6 and TRBJ1-3, the full variable domain reads DAGVTQSPTHLIKTRGQQVTLRCSPKSGHDTVSWYQQALGQGPQFIFQYYEEEERQRGNFPDRFSGHQFPNYSSELNVNALLLGDSALYLCASSLEANTIYFGEGSWLTVV.

This chain uses TRBV11-2 with TRBJ1-2; 8 positions match TRBD1. V trimming: 5 bases; J trimming: 5 bases; junction bases outside the gene matches: 7. The V gene's germline CDR1 is SGHAT and CDR2 FQNNGV. There are 14 residues in the CDR3. The CDR3 loop is CASSRTGLGYGYTF. Here the CDR3 DNA reads TGTGCCAGCAGCAGGACAGGGCTAGGGTATGGCTACACCTTC.

J is TRBJ1-6 and V is TRBV11-2; D remains ambiguous. The CDR3 is 14 amino acids. The V end was cut by 0 bases, the J end by 9 bases, with 9 bases between. Germline values: CDR1 SGHAT, CDR2 FQNNGV. The CDR3 nucleotides are TGTGCCAGCAGCTTAGACAGTAGAGGTTCACCCCTCCACTTT. It encodes CASSLDSRGSPLHF.